The 5 T cell receptor beta chains below come from one sample, sequenced in a study of T cell repertoires in ileal Crohn's disease. Repertoires were generated with immunoSEQ multiplex PCR, while TCRdb's copy carries only in-frame clones and drops some. The sample lists some 13,000 clones, 65% to 85% occurring once. Time point described: neoterminal ileum biopsy at postoperative endoscopy, about 6 months after surgery. Specimen: ileal tissue. These receptors were obtained from an adult with Crohn's disease.

This clone showed up just a few times. The chain is built from TRBV30 and TRBJ1-1, with D tentatively TRBD1 (6 bases). Germline-derived CDR1 and CDR2 are GTSNPN and SVGIG (reference sequence). This CDR3 comprises 13 residues. V lost 5 bases, J lost 3 bases, and 13 bases lay in between. CDR3 sequence: CAWGDKRDTEAFF. Written as DNA, the CDR3 is TGTGCCTGGGGGGACAAAAGGGACACTGAAGCTTTCTTT.

This chain links TRBV28 with TRBJ1-1; possible D gene TRBD1, 5 bases. Trimming stripped 2 bases from V and 14 bases from J, with 12 bases between. Germline V gene lookup returns CDR1 MDHEN and CDR2 SYDVKM. The CDR3 has 11 residues. The CDR3 DNA follows: TGTGCCAGCAGTTTAACGGGGGAAGAATTCTTT. This encodes CASSLTGEEFF.

CDR3 sequence: CAWSAPASGRVGDEQFF. The CDR3, as DNA: TGTGCCTGGAGCGCCCCGGCTAGCGGGAGAGTCGGGGATGAGCAGTTCTTC. V usage is TRBV30 and J usage is TRBJ2-1, with 10 bases aligning to TRBD2. The CDR3 has 17 residues. CDR1 is GTSNPN and CDR2 is SVGIG in the germline V gene (reference sequence). V trimming: 3 bases; J trimming: 8 bases; junction bases outside the gene matches: 16.

This clone was observed a single time. CDR3 DNA sequence: TGTGCCATCGCTAGCGGGAGGCCCAACACAGATACGCAGTATTTT. Residues: CAIASGRPNTDTQYF. The chain recombines TRBV28 with TRBJ2-3; 11 positions match TRBD2. V lost 10 bases and J lost 2; bases outside the gene matches: 8. CDR1 and CDR2 (germline): MDHEN, SYDVKM. CDR3 size: 15 residues. Based on the CDR3 plus reference TRBV28 and TRBJ2-3, the full variable domain is DVKVTQSSRYLVKRTGEKVFLECVQDMDHENMFWYRQDPGLGLRLIYFSYDVKMKEKGDIPEGYSVSREKKERFSLILESASTNQTSMYLCAIASGRPNTDTQYFGPGTRLTVL.

This clone has a handful of counts. This sequence joins TRBV28 and TRBJ2-1, with 13 bases aligning to TRBD2. Looked up from germline, CDR1 is MDHEN and CDR2 is SYDVKM. The trim removed 5 bases at V and 8 bases at J, leaving 6 bases unmatched. This CDR3 contains 15 residues. DNA for the CDR3: TGTGCCAGCAGTATGGGACTAGCGGGAACTTATGAGCAGTTCTTC. Protein product: CASSMGLAGTYEQFF.